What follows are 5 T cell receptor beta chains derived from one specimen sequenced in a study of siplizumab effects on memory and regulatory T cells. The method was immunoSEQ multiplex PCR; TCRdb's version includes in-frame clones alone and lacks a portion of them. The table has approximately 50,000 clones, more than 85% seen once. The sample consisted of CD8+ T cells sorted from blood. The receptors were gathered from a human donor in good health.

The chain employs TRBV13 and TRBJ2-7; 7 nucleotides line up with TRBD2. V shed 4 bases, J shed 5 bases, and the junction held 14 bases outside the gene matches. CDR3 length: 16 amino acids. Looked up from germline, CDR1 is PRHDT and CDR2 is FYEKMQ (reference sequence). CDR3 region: CASSSWREKFGNEQYF. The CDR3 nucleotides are TGTGCCAGCAGCTCGTGGCGGGAGAAATTCGGGAACGAGCAGTACTTC.

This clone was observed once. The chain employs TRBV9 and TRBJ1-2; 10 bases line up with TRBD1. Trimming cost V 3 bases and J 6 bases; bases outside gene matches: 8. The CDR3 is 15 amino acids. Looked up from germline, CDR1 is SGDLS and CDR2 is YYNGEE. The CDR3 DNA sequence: TGTGCCAGCAGCGCGACGACAGGGGGCGACGATGGCTACACCTTC. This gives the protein CASSATTGGDDGYTF. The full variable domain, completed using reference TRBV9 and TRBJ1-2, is DSGVTQTPKHLITATGQRVTLRCSPRSGDLSVYWYQQSLDQGLQFLIQYYNGEERAKGNILERFSAQQFPDLHSELNLSSLELGDSALYFCASSATTGGDDGYTFGSGTRLTVV.

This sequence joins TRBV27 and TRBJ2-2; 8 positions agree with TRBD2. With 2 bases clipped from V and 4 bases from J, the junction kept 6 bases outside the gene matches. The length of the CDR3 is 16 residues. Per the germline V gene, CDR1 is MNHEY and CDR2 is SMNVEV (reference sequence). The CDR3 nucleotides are TGTGCCAGCAGTTTAATGAGCGGGAGACGCACCGGGGAGCTGTTTTTT. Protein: CASSLMSGRRTGELFF.

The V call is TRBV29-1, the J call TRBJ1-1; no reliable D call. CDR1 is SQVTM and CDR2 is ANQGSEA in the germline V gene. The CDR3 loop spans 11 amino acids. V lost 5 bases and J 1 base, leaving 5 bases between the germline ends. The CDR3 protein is CSVFSNTEAFF. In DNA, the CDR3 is TGCAGCGTTTTCTCGAACACTGAAGCTTTCTTT.

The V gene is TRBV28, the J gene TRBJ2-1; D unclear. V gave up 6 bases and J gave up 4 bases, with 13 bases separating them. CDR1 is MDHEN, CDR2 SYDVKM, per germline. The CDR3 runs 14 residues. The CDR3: CASRWVTDYNEQFF. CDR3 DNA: TGTGCCAGCAGATGGGTGACGGATTACAATGAGCAGTTCTTC.